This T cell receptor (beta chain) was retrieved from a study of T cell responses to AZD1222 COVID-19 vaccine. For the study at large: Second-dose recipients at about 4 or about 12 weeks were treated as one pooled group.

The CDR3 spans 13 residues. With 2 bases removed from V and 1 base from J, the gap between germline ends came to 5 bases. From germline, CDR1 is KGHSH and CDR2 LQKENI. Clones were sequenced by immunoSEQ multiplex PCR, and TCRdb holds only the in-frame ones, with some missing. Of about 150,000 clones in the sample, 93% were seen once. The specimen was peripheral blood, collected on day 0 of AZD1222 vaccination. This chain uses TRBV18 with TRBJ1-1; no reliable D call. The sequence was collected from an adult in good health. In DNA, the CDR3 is TGTGCCAGCTCACCAACCCCGAACACTGAAGCTTTCTTT. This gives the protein CASSPTPNTEAFF.